This TCR beta chain emerged from a study of blood T cell repertoires in COVID-19. The data were produced by immunoSEQ multiplex PCR, yet TCRdb's version contains in-frame clones alone and is incomplete. The sample comprises about 21,000 clones, more than 85% of which are singletons, and roughly 7.4% rests with the top ten. Looked up from germline, CDR1 is ENHRY and CDR2 is SYGVKD. V was clipped by 11 bases and J by 7 bases; unmatched bases: 4. This CDR3 spans 11 amino acids. The chain links TRBV10-3 to TRBJ1-1; 10 nucleotides align to TRBD1. The sequenced material came from peripheral blood. The sequence was obtained from a man between 70 and 80 years old with active COVID-19. The CDR3 region has the DNA TGTGCCGCCGGACAGGGGGTTGAAGCTTTCTTT. Translation gives CAAGQGVEAFF.